These 9 T cell receptor beta chains came from one sample sequenced in a study of T-cell reconstitution after alpha-beta-depleted transplantation in children. Preparing the TCRbeta library involved the use of unique molecular identifiers. TCRdb reprocessed the PCR reads via MiXCR and lists one record per CDR3 protein. The sample carries hundreds of thousands of distinct CDR3 sequences, around 7.8% recorded once. The sequences come from PBMCs, mostly from graft donor cells, collected 180 days after TCRalphabeta/CD19-depleted stem cell transplant. The receptors shown here come from a male patient younger than 18 who had a stem cell transplant for acute lymphoblastic leukemia, so the T cells may come from the graft donor.

This clonotype was counted ten times or more. V usage is TRBV28 and J usage is TRBJ1-1; possibly TRBD1 for D (6 bases). CDR3 length: 17 amino acids. The V and J ends lost 6 bases and 4 bases respectively, with 24 bases between them. CDR1 and CDR2 from the germline V gene are MDHEN and SYDVKM. CDR3 sequence: CASSPRRQESLGTEAFF. Here the CDR3 DNA reads TGTGCCAGCAGCCCACGACGACAGGAGAGTTTGGGCACTGAAGCTTTCTTT.

This clonotype was seen repeatedly, ten times or more. The chain links TRBV7-7 to TRBJ2-7; D call uncertain. The germline V gene encodes CDR1 SSHAT and CDR2 FNYEAQ (reference sequence). The germline V and J ends were trimmed by 1 base and 5 bases, with 9 bases remaining between them. The CDR3 is 13 amino acids. As DNA, the CDR3 is TGTGCCAGCAGCTTAGGGGAACGCAACGAGCAGTACTTC. Translating it yields CASSLGERNEQYF. Full variable domain (rest looked up from reference TRBV7-7 and TRBJ2-7): GAGVSQSPRYKVTKRGQDVTLRCDPISSHATLYWYQQALGQGPEFLTYFNYEAQPDKSGLPSDRFSAERPEGSISTLTIQRTEQRDSAMYRCASSLGERNEQYFGPGTRLTVT.

This clonotype was observed at least ten times. The chain is built from TRBV12-3 or TRBV12-4 and TRBJ1-5; 7 bases are shared with TRBD1. The J segment lost 9 bases and the V segment lost 7 bases, leaving 9 bases of the junction unmatched. This CDR3 spans 13 amino acids. CDR3 amino acids: CASTLRGLRPQHF. DNA of the CDR3: TGTGCCAGCACCCTTAGGGGGCTCCGGCCCCAGCATTTT.

This clonotype was counted many times. This chain joins TRBV24-1 and TRBJ2-2; D call uncertain. The germline V gene encodes CDR1 KGHDR and CDR2 SFDVKD. The CDR3 is 14 amino acids. The V end lost 2 bases, the J end lost 1 base, and 4 bases lay between the germline ends. CDR3 nucleotides: TGTGCCACCAGTGATTGGCGGAACACCGGGGAGCTGTTTTTT. This translates into CATSDWRNTGELFF.

This clonotype has at least ten counts. J is TRBJ1-5 and V is TRBV20-1; no definite D call. Trimming cost V 4 bases and J 4 bases, with 11 bases left between them. The CDR3 is 13 residues long. Germline CDR1 is DFQATT and CDR2 is SNEGSKA (reference sequence). CDR3 loop: CSAIPGSNQPQHF. The CDR3 region has the DNA TGCAGTGCTATTCCCGGGAGTAATCAGCCCCAGCATTTT.

This clonotype was counted many times. The V gene is TRBV11-2, the J gene TRBJ2-7; tentatively, D is TRBD1 or TRBD2 (6 bases each). Trimming cost V 1 base and J 2 bases, with 18 bases left between them. Germline V CDR1 and CDR2: SGHAT, FQNNGV. This CDR3 is 17 amino acids long. The CDR3 region is CASSLVGGGSGAYEQYF. In DNA form, the CDR3 reads TGTGCCAGCAGCTTAGTGGGGGGCGGTAGTGGGGCCTACGAGCAGTACTTC.

V usage is TRBV19 and J usage is TRBJ1-1, with TRBD1 matching over 7 bases. The germline V gene has CDR1 LNHDA and CDR2 SQIVND (reference sequence). J lost 4 bases, V lost 10 bases, and 12 bases had no gene match. The CDR3 consists of 14 residues. The CDR3, as DNA: TGTGCCACCATTAACAGGGGAGTAGGCACTGAAGCTTTCTTT. Its protein is CATINRGVGTEAFF.

This clonotype has ten or more counts. The chain links TRBV4-1 to TRBJ2-7; 12 nucleotides line up with TRBD2. V dropped 0 bases and J dropped 6; count of bases not matched to a gene: 12. This CDR3 spans 18 amino acids. The germline V gene encodes CDR1 MGHRA and CDR2 YSYEKL. CDR3: CASSQEASLAGGAIEQYF. The CDR3 coding sequence is TGCGCCAGCAGCCAAGAGGCTAGTCTAGCGGGAGGGGCCATCGAGCAGTACTTC.

Many counts were recorded for this clonotype. This chain joins TRBV24-1 and TRBJ2-3, with TRBD1 matching 9 bases. The trim removed 4 bases at V and 4 bases at J, leaving 8 bases unmatched. The CDR3 runs to 16 residues. Per the germline V gene, CDR1 is KGHDR and CDR2 is SFDVKD. The CDR3 DNA sequence: TGTGCCACCAGTGACTCCGGGACAGGGATTGCAGATACGCAGTATTTT. The encoded protein is CATSDSGTGIADTQYF.